The clone carrying this T cell receptor (beta chain) is medium-sized. Its antigen is unidentified. CDR1 and CDR2 from the germline V gene are MNHEY and SVGEGT. J lost 2 bases, V lost 1 base, and 1 base had no gene match. The CDR3 runs 14 residues. This sample was included in a study of metastatic and nonmetastatic thyroid tumors. Study-level background: Across peripheral blood and tumor or nodule tissue samples taken from malignant and benign thyroid patients, the repertoires were compared with one another. The study's findings and limits: TCR beta diversity was reportedly significantly higher in malignant thyroid tumors than benign nodules, in blood and tumor.

Treatment of any kind had been given to no patient before thyroid surgery. Authors' processing steps: The study's classifier, a distant-metastasis tool for papillary thyroid cancer, was built using CDR3 differences across clinicopathological groups. From the PCR reads, TCRdb re-called clones with MiXCR. The V and J calls come from TCRdb's annotation, not from the publication. Of 11,000 to 15,000 clones listed, approximately 29% are singletons. The source material was tumor tissue. The chain couples TRBV6-2 or TRBV6-3 to TRBJ2-5; 7 bases are a match to TRBD1. This receptor was identified in a female donor with papillary thyroid cancer or a benign thyroid nodule (not recorded which). Some clones in this sample may be carry-over from other donors' samples. In nucleotides, the CDR3 is TGTGCCAGCAGTTACTGGGGACAGCAAGAGACCCAGTACTTC. This translates into CASSYWGQQETQYF.